One and the same sample provided the 11 T cell receptor beta chains below, sequenced in a study of CD8+ T cells in alopecia areata. cDNA serving as the sequencing template came from extracted, reverse transcribed RNA. The data were produced by immunoSEQ multiplex PCR, yet TCRdb's version contains in-frame clones alone and is incomplete. The profile covers under 300,000 clones, with 60% appearing a single time and 0.75% to 0.95% taken by the ten largest. The treatment is: oral pan-JAK inhibitor, 5-10 mg twice daily. The sample consisted of CD4+ T cells sorted from blood, taken around week 53, from a patient treated with tofacitinib. Receptors originate from a human donor with alopecia areata.

The genes are TRBV6-5 and TRBJ2-7, with TRBD1 identical over 8 bases. The CDR3 extends over 16 amino acids. J was trimmed by 5 bases and V by 6 bases; bases with no gene match: 15. Germline CDR1 is MNHEY and CDR2 is SVGAGI. The CDR3 protein is CASSYTGGATGDEQYF. CDR3 in DNA: TGTGCCAGCAGCTACACAGGGGGTGCTACTGGGGACGAGCAGTACTTC.

This clone appeared a few times. The CDR3 nucleotides are TGTGCCTGGAGTAGTTTCGGGGGGGCCGGCCAGCCCCAGCATTTT. Translation: CAWSSFGGAGQPQHF. The chain joins TRBV30 to TRBJ1-5; the D gene is possibly TRBD1 (6 bases). The CDR3 runs to 15 residues. V lost 2 bases and J 7 bases, leaving 18 bases between the germline ends. Germline lookup yields CDR1 GTSNPN and CDR2 SVGIG (reference sequence).

This clone was seen a handful of times. The rearrangement links TRBV10-3 to TRBJ1-3; D unresolved. The germline V and J ends were trimmed by 0 bases and 3 bases, with 12 bases remaining between them. Per the germline V gene, CDR1 is ENHRY and CDR2 is SYGVKD. The CDR3 consists of 16 residues. The CDR3 here is CAISESMPRVGNTIYF. The CDR3 nucleotides read TGTGCCATCAGTGAGTCGATGCCCCGGGTTGGAAACACCATATATTTT.

This clone was picked up a small number of times. This sequence joins TRBV5-1 and TRBJ2-7, with 7 bases aligning to TRBD2. Germline lookup yields CDR1 SGHRS and CDR2 YFSETQ. Germline trimming cut 4 bases from V and 2 bases from J; bases unmatched to any gene: 0. This CDR3 is built from 12 residues. CDR3 nucleotides: TGCGCCAGCAGCGCGGGGGCCTACGAGCAGTACTTC. This gives the protein CASSAGAYEQYF.

The chain is built from TRBV7-9 and TRBJ1-2; no clear D. The CDR3 extends over 15 amino acids. The V gene's germline CDR1 is SEHNR and CDR2 FQNEAQ (reference sequence). With 1 base removed from V and 2 bases from J, the gap between germline ends came to 11 bases. CDR3 loop: CASSLVERENYGYTF. The CDR3 DNA is TGTGCCAGCAGCTTAGTCGAGAGGGAAAACTATGGCTACACCTTC.

The J gene is TRBJ1-5, the V gene TRBV27; D is unclear. V gave up 5 bases and J gave up 7 bases, with 9 bases separating them. The CDR3 is made up of 12 amino acids. Germline CDR1 is MNHEY and CDR2 is SMNVEV (reference sequence). CDR3 DNA: TGTGCCAGCAGTGCCCGCGGCCAGCCCCAGCATTTT. Protein: CASSARGQPQHF.

This chain joins TRBV7-2 and TRBJ1-2; 9 bases agree with TRBD1. Germline V gives CDR1 SGHTA, CDR2 FQGNSA. The CDR3 contains 16 residues. V trimming: 2 bases; J trimming: 9 bases; junction bases outside the gene matches: 13. As DNA, the CDR3 is TGTGCCAGCAGCTTAACGGCGACCGGGACAGGGTTTCGCTACACCTTC. Protein product: CASSLTATGTGFRYTF.

V and J are TRBV30 and TRBJ2-1; D gene ambiguous. Germline V gene sequence: CDR1 GTSNPN, CDR2 SVGIG (reference sequence). The CDR3 totals 14 residues. The germline V and J ends were trimmed by 3 bases and 2 bases, with 11 bases remaining between them. CDR3 sequence reads: CAWRGRNTYNEQFF. The DNA of the CDR3 is TGTGCCTGGAGGGGCAGGAACACCTACAATGAGCAGTTCTTC. The full variable domain, rest sourced from reference TRBV30 and TRBJ2-1, is SQTIHQWPATLVQPVGSPLSLECTVEGTSNPNLYWYRQAAGRGLQLLFYSVGIGQISSEVPQNLSASRPQDRQFILSSKKLLLSDSGFYLCAWRGRNTYNEQFFGPGTRLTVL.

This clone occurred a few times. The chain employs TRBV18 and TRBJ2-5, with D uncertain. This CDR3 spans 13 amino acids. Trimming took off 3 bases at V and 2 bases at J, with 7 bases between the two ends. Looked up from germline, CDR1 is KGHSH and CDR2 is LQKENI. As DNA, the CDR3 is TGTGCCAGCTCACCGAACACTCAAGAGACCCAGTACTTC. The encoded protein is CASSPNTQETQYF.

This clone showed up just once. A much larger clone lies one base from this, so it may be a read error. In DNA form, the CDR3 reads TGTGCCAGCAGCTTAGCGGAGGATTCACCCCTCCACTTT. Protein: CASSLAEDSPLHF. The genes are TRBV7-2 and TRBJ1-6; D not resolved. Germline-derived CDR1 and CDR2 are SGHTA and FQGNSA. Trimming cost V 0 bases and J 8 bases, with 5 bases left between them. This CDR3 is built from 13 residues.

This clone was seen only a few times. This chain uses TRBV6-6 with TRBJ1-1; D unclear. Per the germline V gene, CDR1 is MNHNY and CDR2 is SVGAGI (reference sequence). The CDR3 sequence is 11 residues long. Trimming removed 7 bases at V and 10 bases at J, with 13 bases between. CDR3 nucleotides: TGTGCCAGCACCCGAGGCGACGGAGCTTTCTTT. Amino acids: CASTRGDGAFF.